The 29 T cell receptor beta chains below all came from one sample that was sequenced in a study of breast tumors, draining lymph nodes, adjacent tissues. TCRdb passed the multiplex PCR reads through MiXCR, listing each CDR3 protein once. The sample consists of roughly 80,000 distinct CDR3 sequences, approximately 19% of them appearing once. Axillary draining lymph nodes of breast cancer patients supplied the node samples. Sequences were obtained from axillary lymph node tissue. The receptors stem from a female donor with breast cancer. Some clones in this sample may be carry-over from other donors' samples.

This clonotype was seen ten or more times. This sequence joins TRBV5-1 and TRBJ2-1; the D gene could be TRBD1 or TRBD2 (5 bases each). Germline assignment: CDR1 SGHRS and CDR2 YFSETQ. The V and J ends lost 4 bases and 0 bases respectively, with 11 bases between them. The CDR3 sequence is 15 residues long. The CDR3: CASSRGRISYNEQFF. The CDR3 DNA reads as TGCGCCAGCAGCCGGGGACGGATCTCCTACAATGAGCAGTTCTTC.

This clonotype was detected many times. The V gene is TRBV28, the J gene TRBJ2-7; D unresolved. Trimming cost V 5 bases and J 3 bases, with 5 bases left between them. The CDR3 totals 11 residues. CDR1 and CDR2 from the germline V gene are MDHEN and SYDVKM. The CDR3 nucleotides are TGTGCCAGCAGTGATAACTACGAGCAGTACTTC. The encoded protein is CASSDNYEQYF.

This clonotype was detected ten times or more. V usage is TRBV2 and J usage is TRBJ2-1; 9 bases are a match to TRBD1. V was clipped by 4 bases and J by 0 bases; unmatched bases: 13. The CDR3 loop spans 19 amino acids. Germline V gives CDR1 SNHLY, CDR2 FYNNEI. DNA for the CDR3: TGTGCCAGCAGTGCTGGTCAGCCCAGGACAGGGGACTCCTACAATGAGCAGTTCTTC. It specifies CASSAGQPRTGDSYNEQFF.

This clonotype came up many times. The V and J genes are TRBV25-1 and TRBJ1-5, with D tentatively TRBD1 (6 bases). This CDR3 contains 17 residues. Per the germline V gene, CDR1 is MGHDK and CDR2 is SYGVNS. V was trimmed by 4 bases and J by 0 bases, leaving 16 bases between them. The CDR3, as DNA: TGTGCCAGCAGTGTCTTTTGGGGACACTATAGCAATCAGCCCCAGCATTTT. Amino acid sequence: CASSVFWGHYSNQPQHF.

This clonotype was seen ten or more times. V is TRBV6-5 and J is TRBJ1-2, with D possibly being TRBD1 (5 bases). The CDR3 is made up of 15 amino acids. In germline, CDR1 is MNHEY, CDR2 SVGAGI. Between the trimmed V and J ends, which lost 4 bases and 4 bases, there was a span of 16 bases. The CDR3 nucleotides read TGTGCCAGCAGTTTGGGGACGAGGGGTGCCTATGGCTACACCTTC. It is translated as CASSLGTRGAYGYTF.

In this sample, this clonotype turned up many times. This chain uses TRBV9 with TRBJ2-5; 10 nucleotides line up with TRBD1. Germline values: CDR1 SGDLS, CDR2 YYNGEE. The trim removed 2 bases at V and 4 bases at J, leaving 5 bases unmatched. The CDR3 is made up of 15 amino acids. In DNA, the CDR3 is TGTGCCAGCAGCGTGGGGACAGGGGAACCAGAGACCCAGTACTTC. Protein sequence: CASSVGTGEPETQYF.

Regarding this clonotype: Being one base from a much bigger clone, this may be a read error. The gene calls are TRBV20-1 and TRBJ2-3; D tentatively reads TRBD1 or TRBD2 (5 bases each). Germline V lookup: CDR1 DFQATT, CDR2 SNEGSKA (reference sequence). The CDR3 has 14 residues. V gave up 8 bases and J gave up 6 bases, with 21 bases separating them. CDR3 sequence: CSTPTNGAQDTQYF. CDR3 bases: TGCAGTACACCGACTAACGGGGCTCAGGATACGCAGTATTTT.

The chain carries TRBV30 and TRBJ1-3; D gene uncertain. V lost 2 bases, J lost 1 base, and 6 bases lay in between. The CDR3 contains 13 residues. The germline V gene has CDR1 GTSNPN and CDR2 SVGIG (reference sequence). CDR3 sequence reads: CAWSIGSGNTIYF. DNA for the CDR3: TGTGCCTGGAGTATAGGGTCTGGAAACACCATATATTTT. Variable domain in full (rest from reference TRBV30 and TRBJ1-3): SQTIHQWPATLVQPVGSPLSLECTVEGTSNPNLYWYRQAAGRGLQLLFYSVGIGQISSEVPQNLSASRPQDRQFILSSKKLLLSDSGFYLCAWSIGSGNTIYFGEGSWLTVV.

This clonotype was picked up many times. The rearrangement links TRBV6-5 to TRBJ2-7; possibly TRBD2 for D (6 bases). The CDR3 spans 15 residues. CDR1 is MNHEY, CDR2 SVGAGI, per germline. V was shortened by 6 bases and J by 0 bases, with 15 bases between the two germline ends. The CDR3 DNA is TGTGCCAGCAGCAACTCGGGGGACTCCTCCTACGAGCAGTACTTC. It translates to CASSNSGDSSYEQYF.

This clonotype was detected many times. The chain is built from TRBV25-1 and TRBJ1-5; 9 bases match TRBD1. The CDR3 totals 14 residues. Germline CDR1 reads MGHDK; CDR2 reads SYGVNS. The V and J ends lost 7 bases and 3 bases, in that order; junction bases with no gene match: 4. CDR3 region: CASKGQGDNQPQHF. Here the CDR3 DNA reads TGTGCCAGCAAGGGACAGGGTGACAATCAGCCCCAGCATTTT. The full variable domain, completed using reference TRBV25-1 and TRBJ1-5, is EADIYQTPRYLVIGTGKKITLECSQTMGHDKMYWYQQDPGMELHLIHYSYGVNSTEKGDLSSESTVSRIRTEHFPLTLESARPSHTSQYLCASKGQGDNQPQHFGDGTRLSIL.

This clonotype was seen only once. The CDR3 sequence: CASSLKQESPLHF. CDR3 sequence (DNA): TGCGCCAGCAGCTTGAAGCAGGAATCACCCCTCCACTTT. V gene TRBV5-1 combines with J gene TRBJ1-6; no firm D call. Deletions cut 1 base from V and 10 bases from J, with 9 bases between. CDR1 SGHRS and CDR2 YFSETQ come from the germline V gene. CDR3 length: 13 amino acids.

Regarding this clonotype: A read error is possible here, since a much larger clone lies one base away. The chain links TRBV12-3 or TRBV12-4 to TRBJ2-2; D perhaps matches TRBD2 (6 bases). Trimming removed 5 bases at V and 4 bases at J, with 14 bases between. The CDR3 runs to 15 residues. CDR3 amino acids: CASSLRRAGTGELFF. CDR3 sequence (DNA): TGTGCCAGCAGTCTCAGGAGGGCCGGCACCGGGGAGCTGTTTTTT.

This clonotype was seen ten or more times. V is TRBV12-3 or TRBV12-4 and J is TRBJ2-1, with D unclear. CDR3 size: 12 residues. V was cut by 6 bases and J by 10 bases, with 13 bases left in between. The CDR3 sequence: CASRGSLREQFF. CDR3 sequence (DNA): TGTGCCAGCAGAGGCAGCCTGAGGGAGCAGTTCTTC.

This clonotype was recorded many times. The chain is built from TRBV5-8 and TRBJ1-6; 7 bases line up with TRBD1. Unmatched junction bases numbered 6, after V lost 9 bases and J lost 0 bases. The CDR3 covers 15 residues. CDR1 is SGHTS, CDR2 YDEGEE, per germline. CDR3: CATGGVNSYNSPLHF. The CDR3 DNA follows: TGTGCCACAGGGGGGGTAAACTCCTATAATTCACCCCTCCACTTT.

V is TRBV4-1 and J is TRBJ2-1; 14 bases are a match to TRBD2. Germline-derived CDR1 and CDR2 are MGHRA and YSYEKL. V trimming: 4 bases; J trimming: 2 bases; junction bases outside the gene matches: 4. The CDR3 loop spans 17 amino acids. CDR3 sequence reads: CASSPGLAGGTYNEQFF. DNA for the CDR3: TGCGCCAGCAGCCCTGGACTAGCGGGAGGAACCTACAATGAGCAGTTCTTC.

The sample holds one count of this clonotype. This sequence may be a read error, since a much larger clone differs from it by one base. The J gene is TRBJ2-6, the V gene TRBV24-1, with TRBD1 as a possible D gene (6 bases). Germline V lookup: CDR1 KGHDR, CDR2 SFDVKD. V lost 9 bases, J lost 4 bases, and 12 bases lay in between. This CDR3 is 14 amino acids long. CDR3 residues: CATGTWPGANVLTF. The CDR3, as DNA: TGTGCCACCGGGACATGGCCAGGGGCCAACGTCCTGACTTTC.

A word on this clonotype: Just one base apart from a much larger clone, this may be a read error. This chain connects TRBV5-5 to TRBJ2-7; D is possibly TRBD1 (6 bases). The ends were cut back, 4 bases at V and 2 bases at J, with 13 bases in the middle. From germline, CDR1 is SGHKS and CDR2 YYEKEE (reference sequence). The CDR3 consists of 14 residues. CDR3 amino acids: CASSPDSHAYEQYF. The DNA of the CDR3 is TGTGCCAGCAGCCCGGACAGTCATGCCTACGAGCAGTACTTC.

This clonotype occurred many times. The chain employs TRBV14 and TRBJ1-2, with 9 bases matching TRBD1. The CDR3 runs to 15 residues. With V trimmed by 3 bases and J by 5 bases, 7 bases remained unmatched. In germline, CDR1 is SGHDN, CDR2 FVKESK. This chain's CDR3 is CASSQRWDREYGYTF. The DNA for the CDR3 is TGTGCCAGCAGCCAGAGATGGGACAGGGAATATGGCTACACCTTC.

The V gene is TRBV9, the J gene TRBJ1-2; 7 nucleotides agree with TRBD1. The CDR3 is made up of 16 amino acids. Losses at the gene ends were 0 bases for V and 3 bases for J; bases not matched to a gene: 8. CDR1 and CDR2 from the germline V gene are SGDLS and YYNGEE. CDR3: CASSVAPSGTDYGYTF. CDR3 nucleotide sequence: TGTGCCAGCAGCGTAGCGCCCTCGGGGACAGACTATGGCTACACCTTC.

The sample holds many counts of this clonotype. The rearrangement links TRBV20-1 to TRBJ2-7; 8 nucleotides line up with TRBD1. V gave up 2 bases and J gave up 1 base; unmatched junction bases: 10. Per germline, CDR1 DFQATT and CDR2 SNEGSKA (reference sequence). There are 16 residues in the CDR3. The CDR3 DNA sequence: TGCAGTGCTAGATCTACCGACAGGGGTACTTCCTACGAGCAGTACTTC. Amino acids: CSARSTDRGTSYEQYF.

This clonotype has just one count. This clone may be a read error of a much larger clone one base away. The rearrangement uses TRBV4-1 and TRBJ2-1; TRBD2 matches at 7 bases. Trimming removed 0 bases from V and 5 bases from J; junction bases left unmatched: 13. Germline CDR1 reads MGHRA; CDR2 reads YSYEKL. CDR3 length: 18 residues. CDR3 sequence: CASSQDQTGEGPHNEQFF. Written as DNA, the CDR3 is TGCGCCAGCAGCCAAGACCAAACGGGGGAGGGCCCCCACAATGAGCAGTTCTTC.

This clonotype was seen ten or more times. The chain combines TRBV19 with TRBJ2-1, with D tentatively TRBD1 (6 bases). Germline CDR1 LNHDA, CDR2 SQIVND (reference sequence). The CDR3 totals 15 residues. V was shortened by 6 bases and J by 4 bases, with 16 bases between the two germline ends. The CDR3 nucleotides read TGTGCCAGTAGAAAAGACAGGAGACAATACAATGAGCAGTTCTTC. It translates to CASRKDRRQYNEQFF.

A note on this clonotype: A much more abundant neighbour one base away suggests this may be a read error. V usage is TRBV7-9 and J usage is TRBJ2-7; TRBD1 is a possible D gene (6 bases). V was shortened by 2 bases and J by 4 bases, with 6 bases between the two germline ends. The CDR3 has 12 residues. Germline assignment: CDR1 SEHNR and CDR2 FQNEAQ (reference sequence). DNA for the CDR3: TGTGCCAGCAGCTTAACAGGGTACGAGCAGTACTTC. Its translation is CASSLTGYEQYF.

This clonotype was seen repeatedly, ten times or more. The rearrangement joins TRBV9 to TRBJ1-6, with TRBD1 matching over 10 bases. Unmatched junction bases numbered 5, after V lost 3 bases and J lost 5 bases. The CDR3 is 16 amino acids. The germline CDR1 and CDR2 sequences are SGDLS and YYNGEE. CDR3 DNA sequence: TGTGCCAGCAGCGGCGGGACAGGGGACAATAATTCACCCCTCCACTTT. Amino acids: CASSGGTGDNNSPLHF.

This clonotype was recorded at least ten times. The chain couples TRBV19 to TRBJ2-3; no clear D gene. The CDR3 length is 14 residues. The ends were cut back, 3 bases at V and 5 bases at J, with 12 bases in the middle. Germline CDR1 and CDR2: LNHDA and SQIVND (reference sequence). The CDR3 spells CASSITLNRDTQYF. As DNA, the CDR3 is TGTGCCAGTAGTATTACCCTAAATCGAGATACGCAGTATTTT.

This clonotype was detected ten times or more. The J gene is TRBJ2-6, the V gene TRBV11-3; no clear D gene. Germline-derived CDR1 and CDR2 are SGHNT and YENEEA. The CDR3 has 14 amino acids. The V end lost 5 bases, the J end lost 4 bases, and 9 bases lay between the germline ends. CDR3 residues: CASSKSAGANVLTF. The CDR3 DNA reads as TGTGCCAGCAGCAAGAGCGCCGGGGCCAACGTCCTGACTTTC. The full variable domain, completed using reference TRBV11-3 and TRBJ2-6, is EAGVVQSPRYKIIEKKQPVAFWCNPISGHNTLYWYLQNLGQGPELLIRYENEEAVDDSQLPKDRFSAERLKGVDSTLKIQPAELGDSAVYLCASSKSAGANVLTFGAGSRLTVL.

This clonotype was counted at least ten times. V gene TRBV20-1 combines with J gene TRBJ2-7; TRBD2 aligns across 8 bases. Trimming removed 0 bases from V and 0 bases from J; junction bases left unmatched: 1. The CDR3 extends over 14 amino acids. Germline lookup yields CDR1 DFQATT and CDR2 SNEGSKA (reference sequence). DNA of the CDR3: TGCAGTGCTAGAGACCTAGCGGGCTCCTACGAGCAGTACTTC. This codes for CSARDLAGSYEQYF.

This clonotype was counted at least ten times. This chain links TRBV5-1 with TRBJ1-2, with 12 bases matching TRBD1. Germline V gene sequence: CDR1 SGHRS, CDR2 YFSETQ. The CDR3 is made up of 17 amino acids. Trimming removed 4 bases from V and 1 base from J; junction bases left unmatched: 8. CDR3 in DNA: TGCGCCAGCAGCCCTGGGACAGGGGGCGTCATTAACTATGGCTACACCTTC. It encodes CASSPGTGGVINYGYTF.

Concerning this clonotype: A much larger clone sits a single nucleotide away, making a read error possible. The V call is TRBV12-3 or TRBV12-4, the J call TRBJ1-2; D perhaps matches TRBD1 (6 bases). The CDR3 extends over 14 amino acids. The CDR3 is CTSSPPGQNYGYTF. DNA of the CDR3: TGTACCAGCAGTCCCCCGGGACAAAACTATGGCTACACCTTC.